A selection of T cell receptor beta chains follows, all from one sample in a study of T cell responses to AZD1222 COVID-19 vaccine. Assay: immunoSEQ multiplex PCR; the TCRdb copy retains only in-frame clones and omits some. The table shows more than 95,000 clones, with about 92% occurring only once. Sequencing used peripheral blood, obtained on day 0 of AZD1222 vaccination. Receptor source: an adult in good health. Both conserved end residues are part of each CDR3. The order of the fields is V gene, J gene, CDR3 protein.

TRBV28,TRBJ2-1,CASSLTRTAKNEQFF
TRBV20-1,TRBJ2-1,CSAIAYNEQFF
TRBV7-6,TRBJ1-3,CASSFGPPSGNTIYF
TRBV12-3/TRBV12-4,TRBJ1-2,CASSFGKDYGYTF
TRBV3-1/TRBV3-2,TRBJ2-2,CASRSDTGELFF
TRBV5-1,TRBJ2-2,CASSLGTLGASVIYGELFF
TRBV5-1,TRBJ2-1,CASSRTSGQHNEQFF
TRBV2,TRBJ1-3,CASSEDGTDRAGNTIYF
TRBV29-1,TRBJ2-6,CSAGTGTGANVLTF
TRBV18,TRBJ1-5,CASSLLPGQGVGQPQHF
TRBV25-1,TRBJ2-5,CASSGLSGARQETQYF
TRBV23-1,TRBJ1-5,CAGAPDQPQHF
TRBV18,TRBJ1-2,CASSPQTGGLAYGYTF
TRBV18,TRBJ1-1,CASSPTGTGYTEAFF
TRBV4-1,TRBJ1-4,CASSHREGGEKLFF
TRBV19,TRBJ1-4,CASISGSPNEKLFF
TRBV7-2,TRBJ2-7,CASSLNSYEQYF
TRBV2,TRBJ1-4,CASTPGEKLFF
TRBV28,TRBJ1-2,CASRPDRVGYTF
TRBV12-3/TRBV12-4,TRBJ1-1,CASSVLRYSTAFF
TRBV2,TRBJ2-5,CATTGLLGETQYF
TRBV27,TRBJ1-3,CASHAPGQGGNTIYF
TRBV14,TRBJ2-5,CASSETGGKAYGMETQYF
TRBV27,TRBJ2-2,CASSWGTGELFF
TRBV4-1,TRBJ2-7,CASSRRLAGVEEQYF
TRBV12-3/TRBV12-4,TRBJ1-2,CASRMGEYYGYTF
TRBV11-2,TRBJ1-6,CASSLGPLDYNSPLHF
TRBV9,TRBJ2-5,CASSTTSQETQYF
TRBV19,TRBJ2-5,CASSIILRETQYF
TRBV9,TRBJ1-1,CASSVDRGISEAFF
TRBV19,TRBJ1-1,CASSASKAEAFF
TRBV6-4,TRBJ2-1,CASSDSVAANEQFF
TRBV5-4,TRBJ1-2,CASSLEVGPYGYTF
TRBV4-2,TRBJ2-7,CASSHSSGSSYEQYF
TRBV2,TRBJ2-1,CASHLGTSGFNEQFF
TRBV6-5,TRBJ2-7,CASSNTAQQYF
TRBV5-1,TRBJ2-1,CASSQTGSYNEQFF
TRBV14,TRBJ2-3,CASSQDPGLVGTDTQYF
TRBV6-6,TRBJ2-2,CASSYRGRGAGELFF
TRBV7-5,TRBJ1-1,CVRSLQGVRNTEAFF
TRBV10-1,TRBJ2-1,CASSTEGTSSEQFF
TRBV28,TRBJ1-5,CASKGNNQPQHF
TRBV19,TRBJ1-2,CASRTEFSRGYTF
TRBV2,TRBJ1-2,CASGGVDGYTF
TRBV7-8,TRBJ2-7,CASSLDQGVPTYEQYF
TRBV27,TRBJ2-1,CAVGTGTNYNEQFF
TRBV13,TRBJ2-7,CASSLGQGFEQYF
TRBV5-4,TRBJ1-5,CASSVSPGPQHF
TRBV10-1,TRBJ1-1,CASRGQPNTEAFF
TRBV7-9,TRBJ1-2,CASSSTPRGAASLYGYTF
TRBV28,TRBJ1-4,CASSSGGGAGEKLFF
TRBV7-9,TRBJ2-2,CASSLGGTGELFF
TRBV30,TRBJ1-2,CAWSVRSDGYTF